This T cell receptor (beta chain) is drawn from a study of T cell responses to AZD1222 COVID-19 vaccine. Here immunoSEQ multiplex PCR was the method, and the copy in TCRdb shows in-frame clones only, minus some. The table has roughly 150,000 clones, roughly 87% seen once. Comment on this clone: Its cognate antigen is unknown.

The study's findings and limits: Clonal diversity was possibly underestimated, and the donors were mostly white British, with more females.

V was clipped by 9 bases and J by 0 bases, with 14 bases between them. Germline values: CDR1 KGHDR, CDR2 SFDVKD. There are 15 residues in the CDR3. V gene TRBV24-1 combines with J gene TRBJ1-5, with D possibly TRBD1 on 6 matching bases. The starting material was peripheral blood, obtained 28 days after the second AZD1222 dose. This TCR came from an adult who received the AZD1222 COVID-19 vaccine. The CDR3 sequence: CATSIWGASNQPQHF. The CDR3 DNA is TGTGCCACCTCGATCTGGGGGGCTAGCAATCAGCCCCAGCATTTT.